This entry describes one TCR beta chain. Its matching antigen is unknown. This entry comes from a study of OX40 agonist ivuxolimab in advanced cancers. Study-wide background: Patients undergoing dose escalation presented with hepatocellular carcinoma, melanoma, renal cell or head and neck cancer.

General study findings and limits: Within 6 weeks, CD4+ and CD8+ blood T cells expanded clonally at 0.1 to 3.0 mg/kg. It was also the case that some nonresponders had low normalized T-cell clonal expansion.

Generated by immunoSEQ multiplex PCR, the TCRdb table keeps only in-frame clones and is missing some. The table has 65,000 to 95,000 clones, roughly 88% seen once. Patients were ruled out by autoimmune disease history or systemic immunosuppression. Germline CDR1 reads SGHNT; CDR2 reads YENEEA. V gave up 3 bases and J gave up 2 bases; unmatched junction bases: 9. This CDR3 has 17 amino acids. This sequence joins TRBV11-3 and TRBJ2-3; the match to TRBD2 covers 9 bases. Material: CD4+ or CD8+ T cells sorted from blood, obtained in a trial of the OX40 agonist ivuxolimab. This receptor was obtained from an adult with an advanced solid tumor such as melanoma, head and neck, liver or kidney cancer. The CDR3, as DNA: TGTGCCAGCAGCTTGGGGGCTCTAGCGGGATACACAGATACGCAGTATTTT. It yields the protein CASSLGALAGYTDTQYF. The full variable domain, completed using reference TRBV11-3 and TRBJ2-3, is EAGVVQSPRYKIIEKKQPVAFWCNPISGHNTLYWYLQNLGQGPELLIRYENEEAVDDSQLPKDRFSAERLKGVDSTLKIQPAELGDSAVYLCASSLGALAGYTDTQYFGPGTRLTVL.